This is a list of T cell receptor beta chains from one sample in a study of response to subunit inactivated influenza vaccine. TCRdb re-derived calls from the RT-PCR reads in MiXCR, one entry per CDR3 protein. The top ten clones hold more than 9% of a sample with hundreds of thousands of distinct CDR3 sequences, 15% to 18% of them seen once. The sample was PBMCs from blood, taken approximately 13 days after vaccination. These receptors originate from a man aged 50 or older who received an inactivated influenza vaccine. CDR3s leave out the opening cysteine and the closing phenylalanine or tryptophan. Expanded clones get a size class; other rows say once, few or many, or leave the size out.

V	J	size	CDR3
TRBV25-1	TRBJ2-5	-	ASSGGFRETQY
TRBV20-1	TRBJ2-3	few	SARTSGRADTQY
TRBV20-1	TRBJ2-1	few	SARVANEQF
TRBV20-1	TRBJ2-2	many	SASLASRNTGELF
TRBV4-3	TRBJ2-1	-	ASSQERGRGEF
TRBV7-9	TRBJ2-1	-	ASSSPLQGSSYNEQF
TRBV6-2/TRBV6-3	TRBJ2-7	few	ASSRAGTGMNYEQY
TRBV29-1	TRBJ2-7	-	SVEGTSGKQQY
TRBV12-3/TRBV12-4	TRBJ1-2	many	ASSPGTAISTYGYT
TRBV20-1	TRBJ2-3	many	SARDIQGMTTDTQY
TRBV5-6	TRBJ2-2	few	ASSLGYWRAGTGELF
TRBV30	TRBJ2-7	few	AWRDPGLAGGSSYEQY
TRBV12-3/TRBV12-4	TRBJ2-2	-	ASRGQINTGELF
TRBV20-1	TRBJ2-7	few	SARISSGSYEQY
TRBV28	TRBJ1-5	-	ASSSPTNPQGQEGNQPQH
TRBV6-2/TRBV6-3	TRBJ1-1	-	ASSRRTGALGTEAF
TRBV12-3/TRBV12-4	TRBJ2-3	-	ASWSHPTDTQY
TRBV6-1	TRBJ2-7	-	ASSALREGQY
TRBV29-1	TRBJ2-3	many	SVPYSNTQY
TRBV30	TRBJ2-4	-	AWSPPAAGDIQY
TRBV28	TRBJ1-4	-	ASSFGRGREKLF
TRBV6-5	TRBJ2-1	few	ASSYSSPSPLLYNEQF
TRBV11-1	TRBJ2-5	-	ASSTTGPRQETQY
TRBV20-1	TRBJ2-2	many	SARDSAYTGELF
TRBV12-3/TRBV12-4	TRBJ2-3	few	ASSLKTRTDTQY
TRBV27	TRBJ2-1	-	ASTGTSGAYNEQF
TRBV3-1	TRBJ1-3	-	ASSQAGVGNTIY
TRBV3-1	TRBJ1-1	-	ASSQRLGTEAF
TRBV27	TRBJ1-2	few	ASSSARGNGYT
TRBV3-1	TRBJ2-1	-	ASSQEAGGIYNEQF
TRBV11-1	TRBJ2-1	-	ASSGSAVGNEQF
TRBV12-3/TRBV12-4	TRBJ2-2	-	ASSLPNTGELF
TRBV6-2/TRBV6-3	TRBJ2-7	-	ASSRILAGEQY
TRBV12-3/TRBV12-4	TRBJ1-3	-	ASRTTFHPISGNTIY
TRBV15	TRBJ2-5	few	ATSRASQGQETQY
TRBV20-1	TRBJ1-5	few	SAIVGVNQPQH
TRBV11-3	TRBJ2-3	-	ASSDPGGADTQY
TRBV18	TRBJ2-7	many	ASSSGTGRSYEQY
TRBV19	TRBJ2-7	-	ASSETGTGPYEQY
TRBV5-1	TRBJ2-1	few	ASSLTPIRGQF
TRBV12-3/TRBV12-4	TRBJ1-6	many	ASSSTADQSSYNSPLH
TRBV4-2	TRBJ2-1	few	ASSQDGGTYNEQF
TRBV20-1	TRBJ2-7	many	SARAGYEQY
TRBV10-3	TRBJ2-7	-	AISEGQSTYEQY
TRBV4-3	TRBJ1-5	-	ASSQGVGGQPQH
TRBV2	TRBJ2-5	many	ASSRIGARGLKTQY
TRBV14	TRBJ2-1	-	ASSGKPGQTYNEQF
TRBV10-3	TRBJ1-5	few	AISVSESNQPQH
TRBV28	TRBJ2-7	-	ASSYDRQY
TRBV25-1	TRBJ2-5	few	ASSEYTGTETQY
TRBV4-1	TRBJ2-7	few	ASSQQQAISYEQY
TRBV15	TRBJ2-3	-	ATSRGEEVDTQY